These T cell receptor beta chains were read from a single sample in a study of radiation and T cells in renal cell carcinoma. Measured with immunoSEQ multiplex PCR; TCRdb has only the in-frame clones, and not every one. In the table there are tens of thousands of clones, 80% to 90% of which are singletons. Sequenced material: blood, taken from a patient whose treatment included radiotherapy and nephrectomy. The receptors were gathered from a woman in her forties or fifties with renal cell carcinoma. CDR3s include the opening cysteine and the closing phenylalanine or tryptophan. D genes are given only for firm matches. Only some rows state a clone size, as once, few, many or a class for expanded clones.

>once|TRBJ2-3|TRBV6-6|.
CASSPPGLSTDTQYF
TGTGCCAGCAGTCCACCGGGTCTTAGCACAGATACGCAGTATTTT
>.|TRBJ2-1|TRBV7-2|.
CASSLVEGYNEQFF
TGTGCCAGCAGCTTAGTGGAGGGATACAATGAGCAGTTCTTC
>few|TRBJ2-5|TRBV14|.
CASGFGNTQYF
TGTGCCAGCGGCTTTGGGAATACCCAGTACTTC
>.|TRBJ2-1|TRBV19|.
CASSDGIPYNEQFF
TGTGCCAGTAGTGACGGTATTCCCTACAATGAGCAGTTCTTC
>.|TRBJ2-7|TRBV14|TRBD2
CASSQGPGEGKRGEQYF
TGTGCCAGCAGCCAAGGCCCCGGGGAGGGGAAGAGAGGTGAGCAGTACTTC
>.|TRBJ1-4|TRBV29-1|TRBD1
CSVQRQGGNEKLFF
TGCAGCGTCCAAAGACAGGGGGGGAATGAAAAACTGTTTTTT
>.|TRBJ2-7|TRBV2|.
CASREDSYEQYF
TGTGCCAGCAGGGAGGACTCCTACGAGCAGTACTTC
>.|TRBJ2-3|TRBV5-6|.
CASSAPGAGVADTQYF
TGTGCCAGCAGCGCGCCGGGGGCCGGGGTGGCAGATACGCAGTATTTT
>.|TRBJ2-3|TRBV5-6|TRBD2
CASSLLTSGGSGTDTQYF
TGTGCCAGCAGCTTGCTAACTAGCGGAGGGAGCGGGACAGATACGCAGTATTTT
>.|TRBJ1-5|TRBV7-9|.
CASSLLNQPQHF
TGTGCCAGCAGCCTCTTAAATCAGCCCCAGCATTTT
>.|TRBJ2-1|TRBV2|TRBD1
CASETGGGHNEQFF
TGTGCCAGTGAAACAGGGGGCGGTCACAATGAGCAGTTCTTC
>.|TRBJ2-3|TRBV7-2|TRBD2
CASSVTSGDTDTQYF
TGTGCCAGCAGCGTGACTAGCGGGGACACAGATACGCAGTATTTT
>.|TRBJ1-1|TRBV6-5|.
CASSYRGARDTEAFF
TGTGCCAGCAGTTACCGGGGGGCGCGGGACACTGAAGCTTTCTTT
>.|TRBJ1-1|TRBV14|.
CASSQYSNTEAFF
TGTGCCAGCAGCCAATACTCGAACACTGAAGCTTTCTTT
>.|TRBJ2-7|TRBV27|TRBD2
CASSLNGLAGTYEQYF
TGTGCCAGCAGTTTGAATGGACTAGCGGGAACCTACGAGCAGTACTTC
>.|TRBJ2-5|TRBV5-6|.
CASSADRLGGETQYF
TGTGCCAGCAGCGCCGACCGACTAGGAGGAGAGACCCAGTACTTC
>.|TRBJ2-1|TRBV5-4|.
CASSYIGSHNEQFF
TGTGCCAGCAGCTACATTGGGTCCCACAATGAGCAGTTCTTC
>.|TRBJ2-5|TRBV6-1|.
CASKTDLQETQYF
TGTGCCAGCAAAACAGATCTCCAAGAGACCCAGTACTTC
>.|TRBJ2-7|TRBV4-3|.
CASSQDRGAGQYF
TGCGCCAGCAGCCAAGACCGGGGGGCGGGGCAGTACTTC
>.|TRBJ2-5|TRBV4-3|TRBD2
CASSLRLAGFLQEETQYF
TGCGCCAGCAGCCTCCGTCTAGCGGGATTCCTCCAGGAAGAGACCCAGTACTTC
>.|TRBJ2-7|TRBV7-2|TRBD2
CASSLDTSGNEQYF
TGTGCCAGCAGCTTAGACACTAGCGGGAACGAGCAGTACTTC
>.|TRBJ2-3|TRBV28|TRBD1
CASGQGAREDTQYF
TGTGCCAGCGGACAGGGGGCGCGTGAAGATACGCAGTATTTT
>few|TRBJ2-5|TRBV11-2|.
CASSLSAGRQETQYF
TGTGCCAGCAGCTTATCTGCGGGACGACAAGAGACCCAGTACTTC
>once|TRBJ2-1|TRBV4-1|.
CASSQDHRGSYNEQFF
TGCGCCAGCAGCCAAGATCATCGGGGATCCTACAATGAGCAGTTCTTC
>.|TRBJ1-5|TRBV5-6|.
CASSLGSSNQPQHF
TGTGCCAGCAGCTTGGGGTCGAGCAATCAGCCCCAGCATTTT
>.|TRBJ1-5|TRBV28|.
CASSPKRNPGQPQHF
TGTGCCAGCAGCCCGAAGAGGAACCCAGGACAGCCCCAGCATTTT
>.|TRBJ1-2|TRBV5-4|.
CASSLGSGDLYGYTF
TGTGCCAGCAGCTTGGGGTCAGGGGATCTCTATGGCTACACCTTC
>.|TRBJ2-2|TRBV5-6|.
CASSRGWGTGTGELFF
TGTGCCAGCAGTCGGGGCTGGGGTACGGGCACCGGGGAGCTGTTTTTT
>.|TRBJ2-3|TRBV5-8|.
CASSFFYSSGDTQYF
TGTGCCAGCAGCTTTTTTTATAGCTCAGGGGATACGCAGTATTTT
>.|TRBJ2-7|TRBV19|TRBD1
CASSRGQGAWEQYF
TGTGCCAGTAGTCGCGGACAGGGGGCGTGGGAGCAGTACTTC
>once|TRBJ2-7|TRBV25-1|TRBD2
CASSAPRRAGGHEQYF
TGTGCCAGCAGTGCCCCACGTAGAGCGGGAGGGCACGAGCAGTACTTC
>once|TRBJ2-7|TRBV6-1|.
CASTSQAEQYF
TGTGCCAGCACATCCCAGGCAGAGCAGTACTTC
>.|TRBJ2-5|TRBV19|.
CASSIDHSQGPETQYF
TGTGCCAGTAGTATAGATCATTCACAGGGCCCGGAGACCCAGTACTTC
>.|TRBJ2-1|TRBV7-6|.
CASSLGSKGEQFF
TGTGCCAGCAGCTTAGGTAGCAAGGGTGAGCAGTTCTTC
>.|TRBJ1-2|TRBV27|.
CASSPDGGAGYTF
TGTGCCAGCAGCCCTGACGGCGGAGCGGGCTACACCTTC
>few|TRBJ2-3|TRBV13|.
CASSSLGRVITDTQYF
TGTGCCAGCAGCTCCCTGGGCAGGGTGATCACAGATACGCAGTATTTT
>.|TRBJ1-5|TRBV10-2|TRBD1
CASSEAGTGNQPQHF
TGCGCCAGCAGTGAGGCGGGGACAGGGAATCAGCCCCAGCATTTT